This TCR beta chain was recorded in a study of shared clonotypes between healthy human individuals. Study context: Aged 18 to 49, the donors were a couple of women and a few men. Three plates each covered CD4 naive and memory; CD8 naive two, CD8 memory one. General observations from the study: It was expected that sequencing depth would affect clonotype sharing among donors. Exclusively blood specimens were collected; tissue repertoires likely differ.

Notes on this clone: Its antigen is not known.

TCRdb keeps only in-frame clones here, not all; method: immunoSEQ multiplex PCR. The profile covers some 2,400,000 clones, with around 95% appearing a single time and less than 0.15% taken by the ten largest. Sequencing was done on a sample of naive CD4+ T cells sorted from blood. Subset given: CD45RA+ positively selected. The clonotype originates from a man in his late teens or twenties in good health.

The CDR3 bases are TGTGCCTGGAGTGGGAGGCTAGCTTTTTCGACAGATACGCAGTATTTT. It specifies CAWSGRLAFSTDTQYF. The V call is TRBV30, the J call TRBJ2-3; perhaps TRBD2 as D (5 bases). There are 16 residues in the CDR3. Germline assignment: CDR1 GTSNPN and CDR2 SVGIG (reference sequence). Trimming left V 1 base short and J 3 bases short, with 17 bases between. Full variable domain (remainder filled in from reference TRBV30 and TRBJ2-3): SQTIHQWPATLVQPVGSPLSLECTVEGTSNPNLYWYRQAAGRGLQLLFYSVGIGQISSEVPQNLSASRPQDRQFILSSKKLLLSDSGFYLCAWSGRLAFSTDTQYFGPGTRLTVL.